This T cell receptor (beta chain) was identified in a study of beta chain features in type 1 diabetes. Study-wide context: Cells sorted and examined across all samples totaled over 95 million. Study-wide points: All four CD4+ subsets of Type 1 diabetes patients contained TCRB CDR3s that were moderately but significantly shorter.

In its sample, this clone was seen a few times. Antigen specificity is unknown. Compared with germline, one end of the junction differs, possibly owing to a read error. The length of the CDR3 is 13 residues. Germline loops: CDR1 SSHAT, CDR2 FNYEAQ (reference sequence). Since all of the isolated RNA was reverse transcribed, expressed TCRB transcripts were what got sequenced. Sequencing used immunoSEQ multiplex PCR; TCRdb keeps in-frame clones, though not all of them. The table lists around 250,000 clones, over 11% of them singletons. Cells sorted by CD45RO/CCR7/CD25/CD127/CD95/CD27 comprised CD4+ naive, central memory, regulatory and stem cell-like memory cells.

The chain has TRBV7-7 and TRBJ2-1; D ambiguous. The source is a man aged 25-45 years with type 1 diabetes. Sequenced sample: naive CD4+ T cells from blood. Written as DNA, the CDR3 is TGTGCTAGCAGCTTAGGGCCCAGCAATGAGCAGTTCTTC. Protein sequence: CASSLGPSNEQFF.